These T cell receptor beta chains were read from a single sample in a study of blood T cell repertoires in COVID-19. The repertoire was sequenced with immunoSEQ multiplex PCR; TCRdb's copy has only in-frame clones and lacks some. The sample yields roughly 330,000 clones, 70% to 90% seen once. The sequencing sample was made of PBMCs or T cells enriched from blood (not recorded which). These receptor sequences come from a woman under 40 who had recovered from COVID-19. CDR3s include the opening cysteine and the closing phenylalanine or tryptophan. A D gene is named only where the DNA matches it firmly. Size is stated for part of the rows, as once, few or many counts, or as a class when the clone is expanded.

TRBV14	TRBD1	NA	TRBJ1-1	CASSPFRTGRTEAFF	TGTGCCAGCAGCCCTTTTAGGACAGGTCGGACTGAAGCTTTCTTT
TRBV30	NA	few	TRBJ1-6	CACQSGSSYNSPLHF	TGTGCCTGCCAGTCGGGGAGCTCCTATAATTCACCCCTCCACTTT
TRBV9	NA	once	TRBJ2-3	CASSADSSSTDTQYF	TGTGCCAGCAGCGCAGACAGTTCTAGCACAGATACGCAGTATTTT
TRBV2	NA	NA	TRBJ1-1	CASSVVSLGTEAFF	TGTGCCAGCAGTGTTGTCAGTCTTGGTACTGAAGCTTTCTTT
TRBV10-2	NA	NA	TRBJ1-1	CASSFGQTEAFF	TGCGCCAGCAGTTTTGGACAGACTGAAGCTTTCTTT
TRBV5-1	NA	NA	TRBJ1-1	CASSRDGGSRNTEAFF	TGCGCCAGCAGCCGGGACGGAGGGAGCCGGAACACTGAAGCTTTCTTT
TRBV28	TRBD2	NA	TRBJ2-3	CASSLAGRNPSTDTQYF	TGTGCCAGCAGCCTAGCGGGGAGGAACCCTAGCACAGATACGCAGTATTTT
TRBV4-2	TRBD2	NA	TRBJ2-3	CASSPTRGGFPDTQYF	TGTGCCAGCAGCCCCACGCGCGGGGGGTTCCCAGATACGCAGTATTTT
TRBV5-8	NA	few	TRBJ1-6	CASSLGRNSPLHF	TGTGCCAGCAGCTTGGGGAGGAATTCACCCCTCCACTTT
TRBV29-1	TRBD1	NA	TRBJ1-1	CSVGQGFTEAFF	TGCAGCGTAGGACAGGGTTTCACTGAAGCTTTCTTT
TRBV7-2	NA	once	TRBJ1-2	CASSLIQSNYGYTF	TGTGCCAGCAGCTTAATACAGTCTAACTATGGCTACACCTTC
TRBV19	NA	NA	TRBJ1-6	CASTVKSGINSPLHF	TGTGCCAGTACCGTGAAGTCCGGGATAAATTCACCCCTCCACTTT
TRBV5-6	NA	NA	TRBJ1-1	CASSLDSGNTEAFF	TGTGCCAGCAGCTTAGATAGCGGGAACACTGAAGCTTTCTTT
TRBV6-5	TRBD1	NA	TRBJ2-7	CASRRQGPEQYF	TGTGCCAGCAGAAGACAGGGACCCGAGCAGTACTTC
TRBV3-1/TRBV3-2	TRBD2	NA	TRBJ2-1	CASSRVPGLGNEQFF	TGTGCCAGCAGCCGGGTCCCGGGACTAGGGAATGAGCAGTTCTTC
TRBV6-5	NA	NA	TRBJ1-6	CASNQGRGRIF	TGTGCCAGCAACCAAGGGAGGGGCCGAATCTTT
TRBV6-1	NA	NA	TRBJ2-2	CASSDTGLLTGELFF	TGTGCCAGCAGTGACACAGGGCTACTGACCGGGGAGCTGTTTTTT
TRBV30	NA	NA	TRBJ1-4	CAWSDRRTNEKLFF	TGTGCCTGGAGTGACCGCCGGACTAATGAAAAACTGTTTTTT
TRBV9	NA	NA	TRBJ2-7	CASSVRQDSYEQYF	TGTGCCAGCAGCGTTCGACAGGACTCCTACGAGCAGTACTTC
TRBV30	TRBD1	NA	TRBJ2-7	CAWSVTGGNYEQYF	TGTGCCTGGAGTGTTACAGGGGGCAACTACGAGCAGTACTTC
TRBV6-1	NA	NA	TRBJ1-6	CASSEALGAGRNSPLHF	TGTGCCAGCAGTGAAGCATTGGGAGCAGGACGTAATTCACCCCTCCACTTT
TRBV7-8	NA	NA	TRBJ2-5	CASSPDNQETQYF	TGTGCCAGCAGCCCGGACAACCAAGAGACCCAGTACTTC
TRBV5-4	NA	few	TRBJ1-6	CASSEPGSPLHF	TGTGCCAGCAGCGAGCCTGGTTCACCCCTCCACTTT